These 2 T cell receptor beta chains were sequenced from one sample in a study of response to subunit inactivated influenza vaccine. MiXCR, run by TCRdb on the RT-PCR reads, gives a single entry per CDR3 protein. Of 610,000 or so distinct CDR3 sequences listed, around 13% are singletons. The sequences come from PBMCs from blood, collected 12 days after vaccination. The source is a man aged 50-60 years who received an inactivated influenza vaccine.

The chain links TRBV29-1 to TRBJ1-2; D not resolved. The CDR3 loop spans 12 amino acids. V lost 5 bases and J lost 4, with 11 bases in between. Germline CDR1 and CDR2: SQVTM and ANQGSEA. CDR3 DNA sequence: TGCAGCGTTCAGTCCCAGGTCTATGGCTACACCTTC. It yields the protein CSVQSQVYGYTF.

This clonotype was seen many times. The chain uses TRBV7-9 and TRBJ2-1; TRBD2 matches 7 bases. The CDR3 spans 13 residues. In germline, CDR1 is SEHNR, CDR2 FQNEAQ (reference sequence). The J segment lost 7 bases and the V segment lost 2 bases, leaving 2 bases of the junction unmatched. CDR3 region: CASSLRRGNEQFF. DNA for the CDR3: TGTGCCAGCAGCTTAAGGCGGGGGAATGAGCAGTTCTTC. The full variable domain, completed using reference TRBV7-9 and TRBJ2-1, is DTGVSQNPRHKITKRGQNVTFRCDPISEHNRLYWYRQTLGQGPEFLTYFQNEAQLEKSRLLSDRFSAERPKGSFSTLEIQRTEQGDSAMYLCASSLRRGNEQFFGPGTRLTVL.